The rows below give T cell receptor beta chains drawn from one sample of a study of T cell responses to AZD1222 COVID-19 vaccine. Clones were sequenced by immunoSEQ multiplex PCR, and TCRdb holds only the in-frame ones, with some missing. The data show 90,000 to 150,000 clones, about 90% seen once. This specimen was peripheral blood, taken on day 0 of AZD1222 vaccination. These receptors all stem from an adult in good health. The CDR3 runs from the conserved cysteine through the conserved F or W. D genes are given only for firm matches. Where a row states a size, it is once, few, many or the class of an expanded clone; other rows omit it.

cdr3_nt cdr3_aa d_call j_call v_call clone_size
TGTGCCTGGAGGCCCCCGGGACGGGATACCGGGGAGCTGTTTTTT CAWRPPGRDTGELFF - TRBJ2-2 TRBV30 few
TGCAGCGTTGGGGACAGGCCTGGAAACACCATATATTTT CSVGDRPGNTIYF TRBD1 TRBJ1-3 TRBV29-1 -
TGTGCCAGCAGCTTAGGGTCAGTGAACAGCTATGGCTACACCTTC CASSLGSVNSYGYTF - TRBJ1-2 TRBV11-2 -
TGCGCCAGCAGTGACGGCTTCACCCTCCACTTT CASSDGFTLHF - TRBJ1-6 TRBV10-2 -
TGCGCCAGCAGCTTGTCTACACAGGGCGCTGAAGCTTTCTTT CASSLSTQGAEAFF - TRBJ1-1 TRBV5-1 -
TGTGCCATCAGTGTCCCGGGACAGGGGAACACCGGGGAGCTGTTTTTT CAISVPGQGNTGELFF TRBD1 TRBJ2-2 TRBV10-3 -
TGTGCCAGCAGCCCGCCCCGTGGGACAGGGAGTCGAAAACTGTTTTTT CASSPPRGTGSRKLFF TRBD1 TRBJ1-4 TRBV3-1/TRBV3-2 -
TGTGCCAGCAGCCCACGGGACTCTCGCGGCGACTACGAGCAGTACTTC CASSPRDSRGDYEQYF - TRBJ2-7 TRBV7-9 -
TGTGCCAGCAGCGCCGGGACGGATGTCTACGTTTATGACTACACCTTC CASSAGTDVYVYDYTF - TRBJ1-2 TRBV6-4 -
TGTGCCAGCAGAAAACAGGGTGTAAATGAAAAACTGTTTTTT CASRKQGVNEKLFF - TRBJ1-4 TRBV27 -
TGTGCCAGTAGTCCCTACAGGGAAAACACTGAAGCTTTCTTT CASSPYRENTEAFF - TRBJ1-1 TRBV19 few
TGTGCCTGCTCGGTGGCAGACAGCTCCTACGAGCAGTACTTC CACSVADSSYEQYF - TRBJ2-7 TRBV30 -
TGTGCCAGCAGTTACGCGGGGGGGGGCTCACCCCTCCACTTT CASSYAGGGSPLHF - TRBJ1-6 TRBV6-5 -